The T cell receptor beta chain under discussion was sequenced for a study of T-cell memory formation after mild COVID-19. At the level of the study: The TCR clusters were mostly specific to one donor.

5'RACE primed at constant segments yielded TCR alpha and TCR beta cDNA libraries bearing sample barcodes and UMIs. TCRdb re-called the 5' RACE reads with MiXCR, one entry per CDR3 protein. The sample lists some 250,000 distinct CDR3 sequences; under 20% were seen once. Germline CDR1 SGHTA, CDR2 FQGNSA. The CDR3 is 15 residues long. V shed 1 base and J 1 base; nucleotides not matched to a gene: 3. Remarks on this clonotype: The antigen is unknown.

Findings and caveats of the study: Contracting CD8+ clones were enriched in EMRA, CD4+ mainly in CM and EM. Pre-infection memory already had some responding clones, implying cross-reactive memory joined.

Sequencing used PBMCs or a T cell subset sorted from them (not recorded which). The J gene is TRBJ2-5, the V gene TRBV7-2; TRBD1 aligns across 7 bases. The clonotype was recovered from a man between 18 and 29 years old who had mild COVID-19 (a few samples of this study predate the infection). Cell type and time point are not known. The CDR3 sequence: CASSLDRGGQETQYF. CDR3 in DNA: TGTGCCAGCAGCTTAGACAGGGGTGGCCAAGAGACCCAGTACTTC.